This T cell receptor beta chain was recovered during a study of OX40 agonist ivuxolimab in advanced cancers. Study details: Given to patients was ivuxolimab, an agonistic anti-OX40 (CD134) antibody.

Some clones are missing from TCRdb's copy, which holds only in-frame ones; the method was immunoSEQ multiplex PCR. Of around 83,000 clones in the sample, approximately 84% are singletons; the top ten hold under 8%. Study observations and caveats: CD8+ T cells showed, on average, more clonal expansion than CD4+ cells. At doses 0.1 to 3.0 mg/kg, CD4+ and CD8+ clones expanded.

Concerning this clone itself: Its matching antigen is unknown.

The clonotype originates from an adult with an advanced solid tumor such as melanoma, head and neck, liver or kidney cancer. Sequencing used CD4+ or CD8+ T cells sorted from blood, obtained in a trial of the OX40 agonist ivuxolimab.

CDR3 loop: CASSLGGARDGYTF. CDR3 coding DNA: TGTGCCAGCAGCTTAGGGGGTGCGCGGGATGGCTACACCTTC. The chain employs TRBV7-9 and TRBJ1-2, with D hard to call. CDR1 and CDR2 (germline): SEHNR, FQNEAQ (reference sequence). V was trimmed by 1 base and J by 6 bases, leaving 12 bases between them. This CDR3 spans 14 amino acids. Full variable domain (outside the CDR3, taken from reference TRBV7-9 and TRBJ1-2): DTGVSQNPRHKITKRGQNVTFRCDPISEHNRLYWYRQTLGQGPEFLTYFQNEAQLEKSRLLSDRFSAERPKGSFSTLEIQRTEQGDSAMYLCASSLGGARDGYTFGSGTRLTVV.